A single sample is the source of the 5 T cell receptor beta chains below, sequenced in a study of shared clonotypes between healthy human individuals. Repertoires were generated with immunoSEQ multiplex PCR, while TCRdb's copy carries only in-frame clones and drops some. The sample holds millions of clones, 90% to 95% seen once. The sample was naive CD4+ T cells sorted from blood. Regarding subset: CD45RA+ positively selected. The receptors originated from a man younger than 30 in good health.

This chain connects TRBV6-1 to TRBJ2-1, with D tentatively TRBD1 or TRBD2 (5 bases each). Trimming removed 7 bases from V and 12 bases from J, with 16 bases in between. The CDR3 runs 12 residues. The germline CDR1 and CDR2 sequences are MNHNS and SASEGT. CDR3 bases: TGTGCCAGCACCACCGGGGACCGAGGGCAGTTCTTC. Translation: CASTTGDRGQFF.

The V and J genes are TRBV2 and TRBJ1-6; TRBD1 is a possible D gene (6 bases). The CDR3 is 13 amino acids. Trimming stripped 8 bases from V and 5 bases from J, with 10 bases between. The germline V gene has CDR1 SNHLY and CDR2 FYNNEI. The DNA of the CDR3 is TGTGCCAGCGGGGACAACAATAATTCACCCCTCCACTTT. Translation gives CASGDNNNSPLHF.

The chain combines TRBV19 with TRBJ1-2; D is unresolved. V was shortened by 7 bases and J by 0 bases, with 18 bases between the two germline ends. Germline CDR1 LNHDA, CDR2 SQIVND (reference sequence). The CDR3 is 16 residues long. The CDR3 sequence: CASNPVPLPSNYGYTF. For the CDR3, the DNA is TGTGCCAGTAACCCGGTCCCTCTCCCCTCTAACTATGGCTACACCTTC.

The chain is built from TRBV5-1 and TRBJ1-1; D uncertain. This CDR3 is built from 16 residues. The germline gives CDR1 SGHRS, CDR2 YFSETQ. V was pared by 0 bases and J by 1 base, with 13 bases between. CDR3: CASSLAVGLKNTEAFF. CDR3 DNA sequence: TGCGCCAGCAGCTTGGCAGTCGGGCTGAAGAACACTGAAGCTTTCTTT.

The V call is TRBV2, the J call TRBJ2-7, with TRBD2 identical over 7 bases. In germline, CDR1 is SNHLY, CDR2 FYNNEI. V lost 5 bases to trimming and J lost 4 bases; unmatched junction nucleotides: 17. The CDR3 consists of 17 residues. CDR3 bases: TGTGCCAGCAGTAGGGGTGCCAGCGGGAACGGCGGGTACGAGCAGTACTTC. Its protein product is CASSRGASGNGGYEQYF.